A selection of T cell receptor beta chains follows, all from one sample in a study of STAT5B mutations in CD4+ large granular lymphocyte leukemia. Profiled with immunoSEQ multiplex PCR; TCRdb holds only in-frame clones, not every one. Among 15,000 to 20,000 clones, about 88% were seen once, and the ten largest hold under 15%. Material for sequencing was CD4+ T cells from blood buffy coats. The receptors come from a human donor in good health. CDR3s include the opening cysteine and the closing phenylalanine or tryptophan. D genes are given only for firm matches. Some rows have no size entry. The others give once, few or many, or a class for an expanded clone.

cdr3_nt | cdr3_aa | j_call | clone_size | v_call | d_call
TGTGCCAGCACCGCCGGGAACAAAAACATTCAGTACTTC | CASTAGNKNIQYF | TRBJ2-4 | - | TRBV7-9 | -
TGTGCCAGCAAGTACAGGGGGCAGGTGAACACTGAAGCTTTCTTT | CASKYRGQVNTEAFF | TRBJ1-1 | - | TRBV2 | TRBD1
TGTGCCAGTAGCAGGACCGGGTCCACATCGGGCGAGCAGTACTTC | CASSRTGSTSGEQYF | TRBJ2-7 | - | TRBV19 | -
TGTGCCGGGTACTCGGCCGGGACCCAAAACGGCAATGAGCAGTTCTTC | CAGYSAGTQNGNEQFF | TRBJ2-1 | - | TRBV30 | -
TGTGCCAGCAGCCGGACAGGGGATCGCACCTACGAGCAGTACTTC | CASSRTGDRTYEQYF | TRBJ2-7 | - | TRBV7-9 | TRBD1
TGTGCCACCAGCAGAGTAGGCACCTTCTACACCTTC | CATSRVGTFYTF | TRBJ1-2 | - | TRBV15 | -
TGTGCCTGGGGGTCCTTTGAGCGGCCCTCCTACGAGCAGTACTTC | CAWGSFERPSYEQYF | TRBJ2-7 | - | TRBV30 | -
TGTGCCAGCAGTCCCCGCGCCCAGAGCTCCTACGAGCAGTACTTC | CASSPRAQSSYEQYF | TRBJ2-7 | - | TRBV27 | -
TGTGCCAGTAGTGTACAGGGGCTACGCACTAGCAATCAGCCCCAGCATTTT | CASSVQGLRTSNQPQHF | TRBJ1-5 | few | TRBV19 | TRBD1
TGTGCCAGCAGCCAGGAGCGGGAGTTCGCAGATACGCAGTATTTT | CASSQEREFADTQYF | TRBJ2-3 | - | TRBV14 | TRBD2
TGCAGCGTCTGGACTAGCGGGTACCGATCGGATGAGCAGTTCTTC | CSVWTSGYRSDEQFF | TRBJ2-1 | - | TRBV29-1 | TRBD2
TGTGCCAGCAGCTTCACAGGGGGGAACACTGAAGCTTTCTTT | CASSFTGGNTEAFF | TRBJ1-1 | - | TRBV7-9 | TRBD1
TGTGCCAGCAGCCCGCGACAGGGTGGAGGGGAGACCCAGTACTTC | CASSPRQGGGETQYF | TRBJ2-5 | - | TRBV7-9 | -
TGTGCCAGCAGCGTAGGGTCTGGGTGGGAGGGCGATGAGCAGTTCTTC | CASSVGSGWEGDEQFF | TRBJ2-1 | - | TRBV9 | TRBD2
TGCAGCGTTGCTCCGCAGTCCCGTGAAGCTTTCTTT | CSVAPQSREAFF | TRBJ1-1 | - | TRBV29-1 | -
TGTGCCAGCTCGGATTTGGGACAGGGGGCAAGGGAGCAGTACTTC | CASSDLGQGAREQYF | TRBJ2-7 | - | TRBV18 | TRBD1
TGTGCCAGTAGTATGAGTCGGGACTACGGTACGCAGTATTTT | CASSMSRDYGTQYF | TRBJ2-3 | - | TRBV19 | TRBD2
TGTGCCAGCAGCTTAGTATGGTTATACGAAGAGACCCAGTACTTC | CASSLVWLYEETQYF | TRBJ2-5 | - | TRBV7-9 | -
TGTGCCAGCAGCTTGGGGACAGGGGGCTTGGGCACAGATACGCAGTATTTT | CASSLGTGGLGTDTQYF | TRBJ2-3 | - | TRBV7-9 | TRBD1
TGCAGCGCCGGTCGGACGAGCGGGAGAGATGGGTACAATGAGCAGTTCTTC | CSAGRTSGRDGYNEQFF | TRBJ2-1 | - | TRBV29-1 | TRBD2
TGCGCCAGCAGCATCGGGACAGGAGGAAACACCATATATTTT | CASSIGTGGNTIYF | TRBJ1-3 | - | TRBV5-1 | TRBD1
TGTGCCAGCGGCTTGGCTGGGCGGGAAGGCTACGAGCAGTACTTC | CASGLAGREGYEQYF | TRBJ2-7 | - | TRBV5-4 | -
TGTGCCACCAGCAGAGCAAGACGCAACAAGTTGGAGACCCAGTACTTC | CATSRARRNKLETQYF | TRBJ2-5 | - | TRBV15 | -
TGCGCCAGCAGCCAATTGGTCCCCCAAAAGGGGAAAGACTATGGCTACACCTTC | CASSQLVPQKGKDYGYTF | TRBJ1-2 | - | TRBV4-1 | -
TGTGCCAGCAGCCCGCGGCAGGGGCCCTACGAGCAGTACTTC | CASSPRQGPYEQYF | TRBJ2-7 | - | TRBV7-8 | -
TGTGCCAGCAGTTCCGGGGTCCCAATAAGACCGGGGGAAAAACTGTTTTTT | CASSSGVPIRPGEKLFF | TRBJ1-4 | - | TRBV2 | -
TGTGCCAGCAGTCGGGAACATCGCGGTTACGAGCAGTACTTC | CASSREHRGYEQYF | TRBJ2-7 | - | TRBV6-5 | -
TGCAGCGTTGACAGGGGGGGGACTGAAGCTTTCTTT | CSVDRGGTEAFF | TRBJ1-1 | - | TRBV29-1 | TRBD1
TGTGCCAGCAGCCAAGAGGTAGGGAGAAATGAACAGTTCTTC | CASSQEVGRNEQFF | TRBJ2-1 | - | TRBV4-2 | -
TGTGCCAGCAGCGCAGGGGTGTTTGAGACTGAAGCTTTCTTT | CASSAGVFETEAFF | TRBJ1-1 | few | TRBV9 | -
TGTGCCATCAGGGATCCGGGACCTGACGAGCAGTACTTC | CAIRDPGPDEQYF | TRBJ2-7 | once | TRBV10-3 | -
TGTGCCAGCTCACAGAGCAGGGGGCGTCATGAGCAGTTCTTC | CASSQSRGRHEQFF | TRBJ2-1 | - | TRBV18 | TRBD1
TGTGCCAGCAGTGGTGAGGGCCCGTACACTGAAGCTTTCTTT | CASSGEGPYTEAFF | TRBJ1-1 | - | TRBV2 | -
TGTGCCAGCAGTGAACGTTCGCGGTTGGCGGGAGAGGAGACCCAGTACTTC | CASSERSRLAGEETQYF | TRBJ2-5 | - | TRBV6-1 | TRBD2
TGTGCCAGCAGCGTAGCTCCTGGTTTGACAGGGAACACTGAAGCTTTCTTT | CASSVAPGLTGNTEAFF | TRBJ1-1 | few | TRBV9 | -
TGTGCCAGCGATGAGGGGAACACCGGGGAGCTGTTTTTT | CASDEGNTGELFF | TRBJ2-2 | - | TRBV6-1 | -
TGTGCCATCAGGAGGGTACTAGAAGAGACCCAGTACTTC | CAIRRVLEETQYF | TRBJ2-5 | once | TRBV10-3 | -
TGTGCCAGCAGCTTCACCGCCTACGAGCAGTACTTC | CASSFTAYEQYF | TRBJ2-7 | - | TRBV7-8 | -